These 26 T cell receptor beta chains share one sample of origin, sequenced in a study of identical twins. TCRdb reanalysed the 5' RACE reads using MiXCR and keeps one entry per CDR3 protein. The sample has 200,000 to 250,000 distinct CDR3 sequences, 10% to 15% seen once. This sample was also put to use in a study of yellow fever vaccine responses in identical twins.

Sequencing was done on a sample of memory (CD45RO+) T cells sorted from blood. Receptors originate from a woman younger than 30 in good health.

The CDR3 DNA follows: TGTGCCAGCAGCCCGGGAGTAGGTTACAATGAGCAGTTCTTC. Translation gives CASSPGVGYNEQFF. V usage is TRBV5-6 and J usage is TRBJ2-1, with D possibly being TRBD2 (6 bases). The ends were cut back, 4 bases at V and 4 bases at J, with 12 bases in the middle. CDR3 length: 14 residues. Germline lookup yields CDR1 SGHDT and CDR2 YYEEEE.

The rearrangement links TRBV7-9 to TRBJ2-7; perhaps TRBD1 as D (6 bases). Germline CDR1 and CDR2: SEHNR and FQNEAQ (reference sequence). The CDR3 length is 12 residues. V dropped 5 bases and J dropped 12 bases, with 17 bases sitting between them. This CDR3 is CASSTSSGVGYF. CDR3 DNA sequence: TGTGCCAGCAGCACCTCGTCAGGGGTGGGGTACTTC. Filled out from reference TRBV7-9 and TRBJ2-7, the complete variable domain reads DTGVSQNPRHKITKRGQNVTFRCDPISEHNRLYWYRQTLGQGPEFLTYFQNEAQLEKSRLLSDRFSAERPKGSFSTLEIQRTEQGDSAMYLCASSTSSGVGYFGPGTRLTVT.

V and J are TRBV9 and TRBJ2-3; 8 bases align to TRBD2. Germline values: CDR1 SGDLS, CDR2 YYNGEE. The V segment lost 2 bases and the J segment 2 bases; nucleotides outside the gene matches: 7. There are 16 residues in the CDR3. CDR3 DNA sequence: TGTGCCAGCAGCGTTAAATACGGGAGGGCCACAGATACGCAGTATTTT. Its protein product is CASSVKYGRATDTQYF.

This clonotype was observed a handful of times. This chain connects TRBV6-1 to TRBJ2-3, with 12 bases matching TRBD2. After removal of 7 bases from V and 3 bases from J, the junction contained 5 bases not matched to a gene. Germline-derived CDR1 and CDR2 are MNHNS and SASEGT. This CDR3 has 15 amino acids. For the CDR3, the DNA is TGTGCCAGCACCCTGACTAGCGGGAGAACAGATACGCAGTATTTT. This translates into CASTLTSGRTDTQYF.

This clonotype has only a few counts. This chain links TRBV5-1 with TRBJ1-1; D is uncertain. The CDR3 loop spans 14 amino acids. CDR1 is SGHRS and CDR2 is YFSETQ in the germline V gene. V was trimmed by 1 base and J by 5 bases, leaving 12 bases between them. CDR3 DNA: TGCGCCAGCAGCTTGAGGGCCTCGGGGACTGAAGCTTTCTTT. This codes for CASSLRASGTEAFF.

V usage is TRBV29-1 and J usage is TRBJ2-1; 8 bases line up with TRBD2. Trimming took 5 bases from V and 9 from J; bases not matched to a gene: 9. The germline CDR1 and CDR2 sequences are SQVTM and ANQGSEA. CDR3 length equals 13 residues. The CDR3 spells CSVWAGGSSEQFF. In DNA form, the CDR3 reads TGCAGCGTTTGGGCGGGAGGTTCGTCTGAGCAGTTCTTC.

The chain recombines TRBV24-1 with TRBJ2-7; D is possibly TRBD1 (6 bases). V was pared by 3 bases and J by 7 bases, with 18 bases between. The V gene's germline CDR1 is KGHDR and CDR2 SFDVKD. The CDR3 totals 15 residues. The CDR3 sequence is CATSDPRGLSGEQYF. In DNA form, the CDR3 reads TGTGCCACCAGTGATCCCAGGGGCTTATCGGGTGAGCAGTACTTC.

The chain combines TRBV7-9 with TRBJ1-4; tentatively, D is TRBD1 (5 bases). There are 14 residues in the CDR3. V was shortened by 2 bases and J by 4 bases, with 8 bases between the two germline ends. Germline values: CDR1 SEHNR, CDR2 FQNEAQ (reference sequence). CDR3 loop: CASSLWDGNEKLFF. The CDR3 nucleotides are TGTGCCAGCAGCTTATGGGACGGTAATGAAAAACTGTTTTTT. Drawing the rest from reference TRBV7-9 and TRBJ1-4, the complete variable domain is DTGVSQNPRHKITKRGQNVTFRCDPISEHNRLYWYRQTLGQGPEFLTYFQNEAQLEKSRLLSDRFSAERPKGSFSTLEIQRTEQGDSAMYLCASSLWDGNEKLFFGSGTQLSVL.

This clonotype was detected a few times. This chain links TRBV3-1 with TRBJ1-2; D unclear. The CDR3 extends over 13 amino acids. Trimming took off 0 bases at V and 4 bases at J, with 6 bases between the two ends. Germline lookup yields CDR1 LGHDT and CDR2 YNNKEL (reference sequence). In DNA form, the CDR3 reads TGTGCCAGCAGCCAAGAGGCAGGCTATGGCTACACCTTC. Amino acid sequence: CASSQEAGYGYTF. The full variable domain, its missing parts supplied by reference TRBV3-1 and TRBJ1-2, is DTAVSQTPKYLVTQMGNDKSIKCEQNLGHDTMYWYKQDSKKFLKIMFSYNNKELIINETVPNRFSPKSPDKAHLNLHINSLELGDSAVYFCASSQEAGYGYTFGSGTRLTVV.

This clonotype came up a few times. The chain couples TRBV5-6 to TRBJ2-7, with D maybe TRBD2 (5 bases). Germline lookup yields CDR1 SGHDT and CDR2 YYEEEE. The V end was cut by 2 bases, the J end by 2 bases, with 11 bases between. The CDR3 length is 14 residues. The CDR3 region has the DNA TGTGCCAGCAGCTTTATTAGCGTAGCCTACGAGCAGTACTTC. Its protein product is CASSFISVAYEQYF. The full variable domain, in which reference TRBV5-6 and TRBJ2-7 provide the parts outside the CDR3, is DAGVTQSPTHLIKTRGQQVTLRCSPKSGHDTVSWYQQALGQGPQFIFQYYEEEERQRGNFPDRFSGHQFPNYSSELNVNALLLGDSALYLCASSFISVAYEQYFGPGTRLTVT.

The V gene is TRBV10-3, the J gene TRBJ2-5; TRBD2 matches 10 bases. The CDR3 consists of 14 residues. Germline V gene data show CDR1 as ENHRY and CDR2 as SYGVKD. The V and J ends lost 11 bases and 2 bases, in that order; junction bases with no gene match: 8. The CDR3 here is CASQTSGPQETQYF. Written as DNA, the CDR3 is TGTGCCTCTCAGACTAGCGGGCCTCAAGAGACCCAGTACTTC.

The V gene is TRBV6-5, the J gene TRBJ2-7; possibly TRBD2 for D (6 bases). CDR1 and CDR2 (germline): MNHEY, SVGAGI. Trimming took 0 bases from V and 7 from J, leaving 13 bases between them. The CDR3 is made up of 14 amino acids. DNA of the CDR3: TGTGCCAGCAGTTACTCGAAGGCTAGCGTGGAGCAGTACTTC. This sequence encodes CASSYSKASVEQYF.

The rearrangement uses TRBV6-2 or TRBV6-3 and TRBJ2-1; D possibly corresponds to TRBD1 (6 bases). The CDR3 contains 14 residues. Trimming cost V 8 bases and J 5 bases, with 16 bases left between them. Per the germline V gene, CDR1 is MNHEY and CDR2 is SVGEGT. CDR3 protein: CASGDRGGNNEQFF. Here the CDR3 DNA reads TGTGCCAGCGGGGACCGAGGGGGAAACAATGAGCAGTTCTTC.

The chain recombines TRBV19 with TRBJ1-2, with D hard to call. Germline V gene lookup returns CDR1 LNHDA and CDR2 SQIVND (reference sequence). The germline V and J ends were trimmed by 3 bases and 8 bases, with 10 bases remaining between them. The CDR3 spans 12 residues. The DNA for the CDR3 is TGTGCCAGTAGTATGAAGGAGTGGGGCTACACCTTC. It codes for CASSMKEWGYTF.

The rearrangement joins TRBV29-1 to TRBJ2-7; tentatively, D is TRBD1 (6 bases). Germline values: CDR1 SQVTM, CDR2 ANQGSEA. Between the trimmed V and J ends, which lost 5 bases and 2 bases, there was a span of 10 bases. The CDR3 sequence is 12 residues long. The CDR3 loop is CSVSQGTYEQYF. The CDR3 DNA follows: TGCAGCGTTTCACAGGGCACCTACGAGCAGTACTTC.

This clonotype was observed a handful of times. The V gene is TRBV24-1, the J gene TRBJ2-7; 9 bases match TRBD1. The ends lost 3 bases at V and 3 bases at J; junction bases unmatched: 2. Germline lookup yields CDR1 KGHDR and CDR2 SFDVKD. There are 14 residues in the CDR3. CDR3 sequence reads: CATSDNRGRYEQYF. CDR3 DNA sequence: TGTGCCACCAGTGATAACAGGGGGCGCTACGAGCAGTACTTC.

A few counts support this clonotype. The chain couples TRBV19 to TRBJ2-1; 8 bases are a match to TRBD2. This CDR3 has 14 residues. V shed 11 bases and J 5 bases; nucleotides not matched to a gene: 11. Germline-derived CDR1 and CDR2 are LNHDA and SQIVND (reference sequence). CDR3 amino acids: CASDGGASDNEQFF. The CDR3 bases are TGTGCCTCCGACGGGGGGGCGAGCGACAATGAGCAGTTCTTC. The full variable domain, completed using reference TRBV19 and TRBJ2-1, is DGGITQSPKYLFRKEGQNVTLSCEQNLNHDAMYWYRQDPGQGLRLIYYSQIVNDFQKGDIAEGYSVSREKKESFPLTVTSAQKNPTAFYLCASDGGASDNEQFFGPGTRLTVL.

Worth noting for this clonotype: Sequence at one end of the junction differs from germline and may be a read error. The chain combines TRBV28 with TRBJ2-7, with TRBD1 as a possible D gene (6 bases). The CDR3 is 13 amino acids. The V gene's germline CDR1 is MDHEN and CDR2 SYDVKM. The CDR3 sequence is CDSNGDIAYEQYF. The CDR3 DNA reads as TGTGACAGCAATGGGGACATCGCCTACGAGCAGTACTTC.

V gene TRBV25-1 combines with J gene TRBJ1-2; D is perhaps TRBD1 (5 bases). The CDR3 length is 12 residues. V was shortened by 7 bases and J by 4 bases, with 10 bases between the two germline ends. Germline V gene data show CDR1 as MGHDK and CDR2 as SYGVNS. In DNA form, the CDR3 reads TGTGCCAGCACCACAGGTTCCTATGGCTACACCTTC. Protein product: CASTTGSYGYTF.

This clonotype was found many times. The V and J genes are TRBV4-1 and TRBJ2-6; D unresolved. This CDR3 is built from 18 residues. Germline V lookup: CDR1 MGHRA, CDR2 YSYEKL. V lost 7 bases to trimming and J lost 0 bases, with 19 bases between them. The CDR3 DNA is TGCGCCAGCACCTTAAGTCGGGCCTCGAACTCTGGGGCCAACGTCCTGACTTTC. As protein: CASTLSRASNSGANVLTF.

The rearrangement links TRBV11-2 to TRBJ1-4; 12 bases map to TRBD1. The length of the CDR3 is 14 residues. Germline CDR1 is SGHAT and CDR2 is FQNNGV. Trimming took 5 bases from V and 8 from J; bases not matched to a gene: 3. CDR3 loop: CASSPGQGAEKLFF. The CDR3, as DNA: TGTGCCAGCAGCCCGGGACAGGGGGCAGAAAAACTGTTTTTT.

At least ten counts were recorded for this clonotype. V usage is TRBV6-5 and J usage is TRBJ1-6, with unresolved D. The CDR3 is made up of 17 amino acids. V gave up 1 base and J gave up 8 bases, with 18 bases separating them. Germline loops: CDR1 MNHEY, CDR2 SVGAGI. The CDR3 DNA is TGTGCCAGCAGTTACTTAAGGTTTGGAGGGATCGATTCACCCCTCCACTTT. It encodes CASSYLRFGGIDSPLHF.

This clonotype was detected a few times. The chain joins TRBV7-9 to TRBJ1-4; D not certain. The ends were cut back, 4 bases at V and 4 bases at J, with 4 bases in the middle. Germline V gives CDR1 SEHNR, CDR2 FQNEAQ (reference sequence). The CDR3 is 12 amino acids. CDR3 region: CASSSNNEKLFF. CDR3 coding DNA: TGTGCCAGCAGCTCTAATAATGAAAAACTGTTTTTT.

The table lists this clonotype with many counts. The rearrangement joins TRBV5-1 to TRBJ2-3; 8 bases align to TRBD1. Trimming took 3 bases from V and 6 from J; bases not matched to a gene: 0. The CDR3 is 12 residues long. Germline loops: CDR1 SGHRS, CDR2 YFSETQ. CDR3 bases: TGCGCCAGCAGCTGGACAGGGGATACGCAGTATTTT. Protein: CASSWTGDTQYF.

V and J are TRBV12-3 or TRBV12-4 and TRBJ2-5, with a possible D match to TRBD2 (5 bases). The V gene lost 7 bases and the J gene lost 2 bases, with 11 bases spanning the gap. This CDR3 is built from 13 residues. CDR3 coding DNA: TGTGCCAGCACCTTGCGGGTACAAGAGACCCAGTACTTC. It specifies CASTLRVQETQYF.

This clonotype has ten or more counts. CDR3 DNA: TGTGCCAGCAGGCTAACCGGGACTAGCAACACCGGGGAGCTGTTTTTT. Encoded protein: CASRLTGTSNTGELFF. The J gene is TRBJ2-2, the V gene TRBV6-1; 9 bases match TRBD2. Germline CDR1 and CDR2: MNHNS and SASEGT. The CDR3 length is 16 residues. With 6 bases clipped from V and 2 bases from J, the junction kept 7 bases outside the gene matches.